The present entry profiles one T cell receptor beta chain with its context. Its antigen remains unidentified. PCR amplification relied on 60 Vbeta primers (plus 13 Jbeta primers). Sequenced by immunoSEQ multiplex PCR; TCRdb stores in-frame clones only, minus some. In the table there are 150,000 or so clones, around 76% of which are singletons. This record comes from a study of cytomegalovirus exposure and HLA in healthy donors. Overall study results and limits: In an earlier analysis, in 587 donors, most V segments appeared productive either ~90% or ~30% of the time.

This CDR3 is 13 amino acids long. CDR1 is SGHNT and CDR2 is YYREEE in the germline V gene (reference sequence). V was pared by 1 base and J by 5 bases, with 0 bases of the junction left unmatched. V is TRBV5-4 and J is TRBJ1-5, with TRBD1 matching 7 bases. Sequenced: PBMCs. The sequence came from a female donor in good health and CMV-seronegative. CDR3 sequence (DNA): TGTGCCAGCAGCTTGCAGGGGGATCAGCCCCAGCATTTT. This sequence encodes CASSLQGDQPQHF.